This T cell receptor (beta chain) is drawn from a study of sequential checkpoint blockade in melanoma. Study information: Under 95 pretreatment tumor DNA samples were TCRβ immunosequenced.

This CDR3 is 15 amino acids long. Losses at the gene ends were 3 bases for V and 6 bases for J; bases not matched to a gene: 10. Germline V gives CDR1 GTSNPN, CDR2 SVGIG (reference sequence). With respect to this clone: Its matching antigen is unknown.

Specified treatment: randomized to nivolumab then ipilimumab (arm A) or the reverse (arm B). Points from the study as a whole: Pretreatment TIL clonality tracked with response in the nivolumab-first arm. Rising tumor T-cell fraction and clonality meant about 30 times likelier benefit. Mutational load did not correlate with tumor T-cell fraction or clonality.

Method: immunoSEQ multiplex PCR; TCRdb's copy keeps in-frame clones and lacks some. The repertoire holds a few thousand clones, with around 40% as singletons. This sequence joins TRBV30 and TRBJ1-5; 8 nucleotides match TRBD1. The receptor comes from a human donor with melanoma. Source: tumor tissue (inferred from file names), taken from a patient given nivolumab and ipilimumab in sequence. The CDR3 is CAWRQGATPSQPQHF. CDR3 in DNA: TGTGCCTGGAGGCAGGGGGCCACCCCTAGTCAGCCCCAGCATTTT. Full variable domain (missing parts from reference TRBV30 and TRBJ1-5): SQTIHQWPATLVQPVGSPLSLECTVEGTSNPNLYWYRQAAGRGLQLLFYSVGIGQISSEVPQNLSASRPQDRQFILSSKKLLLSDSGFYLCAWRQGATPSQPQHFGDGTRLSIL.